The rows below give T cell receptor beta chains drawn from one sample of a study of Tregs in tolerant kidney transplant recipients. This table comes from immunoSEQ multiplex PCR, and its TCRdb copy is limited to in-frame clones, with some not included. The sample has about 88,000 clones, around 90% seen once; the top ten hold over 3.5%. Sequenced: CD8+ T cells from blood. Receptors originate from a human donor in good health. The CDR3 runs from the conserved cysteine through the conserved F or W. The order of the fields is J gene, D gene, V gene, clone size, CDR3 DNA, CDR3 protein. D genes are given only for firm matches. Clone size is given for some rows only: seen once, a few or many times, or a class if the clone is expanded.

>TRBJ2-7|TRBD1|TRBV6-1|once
TGTGCCTCGACCGGGACAGGGGGCGTTTACGAGCAGTACTTC
CASTGTGGVYEQYF
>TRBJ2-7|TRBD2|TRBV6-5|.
TGTGCCAGCAGAGCCGGGACTAGCGCCGGGCCCCAGTACTTC
CASRAGTSAGPQYF
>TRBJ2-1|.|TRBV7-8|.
TGTGCCAGCAGCTTAGCGGGGTTAGGTTCGGAGCAGTTCTTC
CASSLAGLGSEQFF
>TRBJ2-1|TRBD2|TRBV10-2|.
TGCGCCAGCAGTGACCCACTCTCTAGCGGGAGTTTTGAGCAGTTCTTC
CASSDPLSSGSFEQFF
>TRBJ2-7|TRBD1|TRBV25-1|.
TGTGCCAGCAGTGAAGGACAGGGCCCCTCCTACGAGCAGTACTTC
CASSEGQGPSYEQYF
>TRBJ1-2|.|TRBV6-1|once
TGTGCCAGCAGTGAAATCCGGGACACCTATGGCTACACCTTC
CASSEIRDTYGYTF
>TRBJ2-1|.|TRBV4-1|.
TGCGCCAGCAGCCTGGATTACAATGAGCAGTTCTTC
CASSLDYNEQFF
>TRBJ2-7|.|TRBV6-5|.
TGTGCCAGCAGTTACTGGGGCCGGGCAGGGGTATACGAGCAGTACTTC
CASSYWGRAGVYEQYF
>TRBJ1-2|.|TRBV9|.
TGTGCCAGCACCCCGCGGGAAGAGCCTTTCTCTAACTATGGCTACACCTTC
CASTPREEPFSNYGYTF
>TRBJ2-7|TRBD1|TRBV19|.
TGTGCCAGTAGTATTGGGGGACAGGGGGCCTACGAGCAGTACTTC
CASSIGGQGAYEQYF
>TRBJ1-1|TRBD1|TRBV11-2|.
TGTGCCAGCAGCATGGGGACAGGGGGAACTGAAGCTTTCTTT
CASSMGTGGTEAFF
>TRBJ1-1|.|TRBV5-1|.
TGCGCCAGCAGCAAGGGACGGTACGAGAACACTGAAGCTTTCTTT
CASSKGRYENTEAFF
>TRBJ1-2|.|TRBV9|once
TGTGCCAGCAGCGTAGGAGCCGGGAACTATGGCTACACCTTC
CASSVGAGNYGYTF
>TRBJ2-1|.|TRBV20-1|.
TGCAGTGCTAGGGGGGGCAATGAGCAGTTCTTC
CSARGGNEQFF
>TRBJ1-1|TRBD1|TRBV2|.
TGTGCCAGCAGTGACGGCCAGGGGGGCCTCATGAACACTGAAGCTTTCTTT
CASSDGQGGLMNTEAFF
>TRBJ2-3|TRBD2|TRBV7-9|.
TGTGCCAGCAGTTCCGGGACTAGCGGGAGGGCCCGGACAGATACGCAGTATTTT
CASSSGTSGRARTDTQYF
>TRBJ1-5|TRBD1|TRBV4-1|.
TGCGCCAGCAGACCCCGGGACAGCAATAGCAATCAGCCCCAGCATTTT
CASRPRDSNSNQPQHF
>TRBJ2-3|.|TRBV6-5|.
TGTGCCAGCAGTTACCCGGGGGATACGCAGTATTTT
CASSYPGDTQYF
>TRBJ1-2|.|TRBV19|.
TGTGCCACCTTTAGCTATGGCTACACCTTC
CATFSYGYTF
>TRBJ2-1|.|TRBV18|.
TGTGCCAGCTCACAATACGTCGGGGTACGGTACAATGAGCAGTTCTTC
CASSQYVGVRYNEQFF
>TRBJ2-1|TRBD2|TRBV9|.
TGTGCCAGCAGCGTAGGGACTAGCGGGGATGAGCAGTTCTTC
CASSVGTSGDEQFF
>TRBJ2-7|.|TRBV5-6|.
TGTGCCAGCAGCGACCAGGGGTCCCGTTGGGGCTACGAGCAGTACTTC
CASSDQGSRWGYEQYF
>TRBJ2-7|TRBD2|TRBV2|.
TGTGCCAGCAGTGGTTTAGCGGGAGGATCCGGGGAGCAGTACTTC
CASSGLAGGSGEQYF
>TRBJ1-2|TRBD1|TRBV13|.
TGTGCCAGCAGCCCCGGGACAGGGGGCCCGGACTATGGCTACACCTTC
CASSPGTGGPDYGYTF
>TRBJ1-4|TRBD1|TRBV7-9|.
TGTGCCAGCAGCGACCCAGACGGGACAGAGGCAACTAATGAAAAACTGTTTTTT
CASSDPDGTEATNEKLFF
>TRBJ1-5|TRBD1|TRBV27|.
TGTGCCAGCAGTCCATCGACAGGGGATAGCAATCAGCCCCAGCATTTT
CASSPSTGDSNQPQHF
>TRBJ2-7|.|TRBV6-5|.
TGTGCCAGCAGCCTAGGACTGATCCCTTACGAGCAGTACTTC
CASSLGLIPYEQYF
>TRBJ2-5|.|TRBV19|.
TGTGCCAGTAGTATGGGGGGTCAGGGGCAGACCCAGTACTTC
CASSMGGQGQTQYF
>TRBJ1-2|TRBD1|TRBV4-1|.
TGCGCCAGCAGCCGGGGGACAGGGGGAGAGAACTATGGCTACACCTTC
CASSRGTGGENYGYTF
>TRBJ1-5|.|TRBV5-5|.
TGTGCCAGCAGCTTGTTCGAGGGTAGCAATCAGCCCCAGCATTTT
CASSLFEGSNQPQHF
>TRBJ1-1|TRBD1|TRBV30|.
TGTGCCTGGGACCATTGGGACAGCTCACTTTACACTGAAGCTTTCTTT
CAWDHWDSSLYTEAFF
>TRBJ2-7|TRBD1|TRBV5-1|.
TGCGCCAGCAGCCTAGGACAGGGCTTCGAGCAGTACTTC
CASSLGQGFEQYF